This entry concerns a single T cell receptor (beta chain). This entry comes from a study of blood T cell repertoires in COVID-19. Study as a whole: The samples span acute and convalescent COVID-19 from the United States, Italy and Spain. T cells, B-cell-depleted T cells, or PBMCs supplied cDNA or gDNA.

V lost 6 bases, J lost 1 base, and 10 bases lay in between. CDR3 length: 14 amino acids. Germline CDR1 and CDR2: SNHLY and FYNNEI. Under the authors' procedure: Estimated nucleated cell counts came from reference gene primer amplification. TCRdb's table, derived via immunoSEQ multiplex PCR, lists solely in-frame clones and lacks some. D and trimming were read from the DNA, whereas the V and J calls and clone size are those reported in that table. The data hold approximately 220,000 clones, with about 85% observed a single time. Sequenced material: peripheral blood. This clonotype originated in a woman of 80 years or more with acute or convalescent COVID-19. The chain joins TRBV2 to TRBJ1-5; D ambiguous. CDR3: CASSPDGSNQPQHF. The CDR3 bases are TGTGCCAGCAGCCCTGACGGGAGCAATCAGCCCCAGCATTTT.